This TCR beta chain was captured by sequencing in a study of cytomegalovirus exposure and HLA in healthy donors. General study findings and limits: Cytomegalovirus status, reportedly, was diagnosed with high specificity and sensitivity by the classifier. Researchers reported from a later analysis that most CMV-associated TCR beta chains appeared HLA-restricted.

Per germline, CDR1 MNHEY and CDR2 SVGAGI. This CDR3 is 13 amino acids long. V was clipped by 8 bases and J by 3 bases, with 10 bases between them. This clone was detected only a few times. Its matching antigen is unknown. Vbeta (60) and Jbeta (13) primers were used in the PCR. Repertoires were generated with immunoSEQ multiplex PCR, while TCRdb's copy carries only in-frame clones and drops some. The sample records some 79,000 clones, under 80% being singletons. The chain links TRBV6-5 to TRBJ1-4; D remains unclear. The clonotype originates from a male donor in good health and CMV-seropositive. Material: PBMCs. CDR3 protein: CASRTAANEKLFF. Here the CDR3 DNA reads TGTGCCAGCCGTACCGCAGCTAATGAAAAACTGTTTTTT.